A single sample gave rise to the 20 T cell receptor beta chains below, sequenced in a study of regulatory T cells in long-lasting Graves disease. HTBI primers from iRepertoire and Arm-PCR of CDR3 regions yielded the TCR beta libraries. TCRdb processed the multiplex PCR reads anew with MiXCR; each CDR3 protein has one entry. This sample has about 420,000 distinct CDR3 sequences, with approximately 16% found just once. Documented time point: newly diagnosed GD, antithyroid drugs for less than 3 months. Researchers made the TCR library from RNA that was extracted from PBMCs. A further study also used this sample, focusing on T cells in Graves' hyperthyroidism and ophthalmopathy.

Sequenced material: peripheral blood mononuclear cells (PBMCs), taken at new diagnosis, from a patient treated with antithyroid drugs. The source of these receptors is a woman aged 18-35 years with Graves disease.

This clonotype was found once. The CDR3 loop is CASSSGSGKANVLTF. In DNA, the CDR3 is TGTGCCAGCAGTTCAGGGAGTGGGAAGGCCAACGTCCTGACTTTC. The chain has TRBV12-3 or TRBV12-4 and TRBJ2-6; possibly TRBD1 or TRBD2 for D (5 bases each). The CDR3 totals 15 residues. Trimming pared 4 bases from V and 6 bases from J, leaving 13 bases between.

The V call is TRBV28, the J call TRBJ2-2, with D perhaps TRBD1 (6 bases). CDR1 is MDHEN, CDR2 SYDVKM, per germline. Trimming cost V 7 bases and J 7 bases, with 25 bases left between them. The CDR3 length is 17 residues. CDR3 residues: CASTPAGARGFYGELFF. The CDR3 coding sequence is TGTGCCAGCACACCCGCCGGGGCCAGGGGATTTTACGGGGAGCTGTTTTTT.

This clonotype was detected many times. This chain joins TRBV7-9 and TRBJ2-7; possibly TRBD1 for D (7 bases). From germline, CDR1 is SEHNR and CDR2 FQNEAQ (reference sequence). The CDR3 has 14 residues. Trimming took 5 bases from V and 7 from J, leaving 18 bases between them. CDR3 DNA: TGTGCCAGCAGCGCCGACAGGGAGGATGGTGAGCAGTACTTC. Translated: CASSADREDGEQYF. Together with reference TRBV7-9 and TRBJ2-7, the CDR3 gives the full variable domain: DTGVSQNPRHKITKRGQNVTFRCDPISEHNRLYWYRQTLGQGPEFLTYFQNEAQLEKSRLLSDRFSAERPKGSFSTLEIQRTEQGDSAMYLCASSADREDGEQYFGPGTRLTVT.

This clonotype was counted between two and nine times. The chain combines TRBV29-1 with TRBJ1-4; TRBD1 aligns across 11 bases. V lost 7 bases, J lost 7 bases, and 5 bases stayed unmatched. CDR3 size: 13 residues. Germline lookup yields CDR1 SQVTM and CDR2 ANQGSEA. The CDR3 sequence is CSAEDRGREKLFF. DNA for the CDR3: TGCAGCGCCGAGGACAGGGGGCGTGAAAAACTGTTTTTT.

The chain employs TRBV5-1 and TRBJ2-3; 9 nucleotides agree with TRBD2. Trimming removed 3 bases from V and 1 base from J; junction bases left unmatched: 3. The CDR3 runs to 15 residues. Germline V CDR1 and CDR2: SGHRS, YFSETQ. The CDR3, as DNA: TGCGCCAGCAGCTCAAGCGGGGGGCGCACAGATACGCAGTATTTT. It specifies CASSSSGGRTDTQYF. The variable domain in full, with the rest retrieved from reference TRBV5-1 and TRBJ2-3, is KAGVTQTPRYLIKTRGQQVTLSCSPISGHRSVSWYQQTPGQGLQFLFEYFSETQRNKGNFPGRFSGRQFSNSRSEMNVSTLELGDSALYLCASSSSGGRTDTQYFGPGTRLTVL.

This clonotype showed up many times. The chain recombines TRBV28 with TRBJ2-1; D is ambiguous. The germline gives CDR1 MDHEN, CDR2 SYDVKM. Trimming shortened V by 1 base and J by 2 bases, and 12 bases separated the two germline ends. The CDR3 runs 16 residues. CDR3 bases: TGTGCCAGCAGTTTATTTGTAGTCCATCCCTACAATGAGCAGTTCTTC. Its translation: CASSLFVVHPYNEQFF.

This clonotype was seen a few times. The chain employs TRBV6-2 or TRBV6-3 and TRBJ2-3, with a tentative D call TRBD2 (6 bases). V dropped 5 bases and J dropped 7 bases, with 25 bases sitting between them. Germline V gene sequence: CDR1 MNHEY, CDR2 SVGEGT. The CDR3 runs to 17 residues. The DNA for the CDR3 is TGTGCCAGCAGTGATTTTACGATGGCGGGGTACGTCAATACGCAGTATTTT. This gives the protein CASSDFTMAGYVNTQYF.

This clonotype occurred many times. The chain has TRBV3-1 and TRBJ2-7; TRBD1 matches at 9 bases. The V gene's germline CDR1 is LGHDT and CDR2 YNNKEL (reference sequence). With V trimmed by 1 base and J by 3 bases, 10 bases remained unmatched. CDR3 length: 17 amino acids. The CDR3 DNA reads TGTGCCAGCAGCCAAGCCGGGACAGGGACCAAGCGCTACGAGCAGTACTTC. Translating it yields CASSQAGTGTKRYEQYF.

This sequence joins TRBV7-6 and TRBJ2-5; D uncertain. The V gene's germline CDR1 is SGHVS and CDR2 FNYEAQ. The germline V and J ends were trimmed by 1 base and 7 bases, with 13 bases remaining between them. CDR3 length: 14 amino acids. The chain's CDR3 is CASSLVPSPGTQYF. DNA for the CDR3: TGTGCCAGCAGCTTAGTACCTTCCCCAGGGACCCAGTACTTC. Full variable domain (outside the CDR3, taken from reference TRBV7-6 and TRBJ2-5): GAGVSQSPRYKVTKRGQDVALRCDPISGHVSLYWYRQALGQGPEFLTYFNYEAQQDKSGLPNDRFSAERPEGSISTLTIQRTEQRDSAMYRCASSLVPSPGTQYFGPGTRLLVL.

The chain uses TRBV30 and TRBJ2-6; tentative D call: TRBD2 (6 bases). The CDR3 runs 13 residues. Germline V gene sequence: CDR1 GTSNPN, CDR2 SVGIG (reference sequence). V was trimmed by 8 bases and J by 0 bases, leaving 8 bases between them. The CDR3 nucleotides read TGTGCCGGCGGGGTCTCTGGGGCCAACGTCCTGACTTTC. Translated, it gives CAGGVSGANVLTF.

The rearrangement links TRBV7-9 to TRBJ1-5; D is ambiguous. V was cut by 7 bases and J by 5 bases, with 9 bases left in between. The CDR3 is made up of 12 amino acids. In germline, CDR1 is SEHNR, CDR2 FQNEAQ (reference sequence). The CDR3 DNA reads TGTGCCAGCATCTCAGACGATCAGCCCCAGCATTTT. Translated, it gives CASISDDQPQHF.

This clonotype occurred many times. The chain has TRBV29-1 and TRBJ1-2; 7 bases align to TRBD1. This CDR3 is 14 amino acids long. After removal of 7 bases from V and 0 bases from J, the junction contained 8 bases not matched to a gene. From germline, CDR1 is SQVTM and CDR2 ANQGSEA. CDR3 nucleotide sequence: TGCAGCGGGAGGACAGGCCCCCCTAACTATGGCTACACCTTC. Its translation is CSGRTGPPNYGYTF.

In its sample, this clonotype was seen many times. V gene TRBV12-3 or TRBV12-4 combines with J gene TRBJ2-1; a possible D gene is TRBD2 (6 bases). Trimming took 6 bases from V and 4 from J, leaving 16 bases between them. CDR3 length: 15 residues. This chain's CDR3 is CASSRVLALYNEQFF. The CDR3, as DNA: TGTGCCAGCAGCAGGGTACTAGCTCTATACAATGAGCAGTTCTTC.

This clonotype occurred many times. The chain combines TRBV7-9 with TRBJ2-7; a weak D match, TRBD2 (5 bases). The V and J ends lost 1 base and 0 bases respectively, with 13 bases between them. The CDR3 has 16 amino acids. The germline V gene encodes CDR1 SEHNR and CDR2 FQNEAQ (reference sequence). For the CDR3, the DNA is TGTGCCAGCAGCTTAGTGGAGGTCGGGCTCTCCTACGAGCAGTACTTC. Amino acids: CASSLVEVGLSYEQYF.

This clonotype has ten or more counts. This sequence joins TRBV12-3 or TRBV12-4 and TRBJ2-3; 7 nucleotides line up with TRBD2. J gave up 2 bases and V 3 bases, and 5 bases lay outside the gene matches. The CDR3 consists of 15 residues. Here the CDR3 reads CASSLRGLPTDTQYF. CDR3 DNA: TGTGCCAGCAGTTTGAGGGGACTACCCACAGATACGCAGTATTTT.

This chain's CDR3 is CASSLLRREGWDTQYF. The CDR3 DNA is TGTGCCAGCAGCTTATTACGGCGGGAGGGGTGGGATACGCAGTATTTT. The V and J genes are TRBV7-3 and TRBJ2-3, with 9 nucleotides matching TRBD2. The CDR3 spans 16 residues. Germline V gives CDR1 SGHTA, CDR2 FQGTGA. Losses at the gene ends were 2 bases for V and 6 bases for J; bases not matched to a gene: 9.

V usage is TRBV7-2 and J usage is TRBJ2-5, with D maybe TRBD2 (6 bases). This CDR3 comprises 16 residues. The V end lost 5 bases, the J end lost 5 bases, and 21 bases lay between the germline ends. The V gene's germline CDR1 is SGHTA and CDR2 FQGNSA. CDR3 residues: CASSTLGRDLRETQYF. The DNA of the CDR3 is TGTGCCAGCAGCACCCTTGGGCGGGATTTAAGGGAGACCCAGTACTTC.

This clonotype has just a few counts. V and J are TRBV4-1 and TRBJ2-1, with 8 bases lining up with TRBD2. This CDR3 has 15 residues. The junction had 12 bases not matched to a gene; V was cut back by 8 bases and J by 6 bases. Germline lookup yields CDR1 MGHRA and CDR2 YSYEKL. The CDR3 loop is CASRLVAGILNEQFF. Here the CDR3 DNA reads TGCGCCAGCCGCCTAGTAGCGGGGATCCTCAATGAGCAGTTCTTC.

J is TRBJ1-4 and V is TRBV6-5; TRBD1 is a possible D gene (5 bases). Trimming removed 0 bases from V and 8 bases from J, with 13 bases in between. Germline loops: CDR1 MNHEY, CDR2 SVGAGI. The CDR3 sequence is 15 residues long. Here the CDR3 DNA reads TGTGCCAGCAGTTACTCTGGGGGTGTTGGAGAAAAACTGTTTTTT. It yields the protein CASSYSGGVGEKLFF.

The gene calls are TRBV6-1 and TRBJ2-1; 7 bases agree with TRBD2. Per the germline V gene, CDR1 is MNHNS and CDR2 is SASEGT. Unmatched junction bases numbered 13, after V lost 7 bases and J lost 7 bases. The CDR3 has 15 residues. The CDR3, as DNA: TGTGCCAGCACCAGCGCTAGCGGCATCCTAAATGAGCAGTTCTTC. Protein: CASTSASGILNEQFF.